A selection of T cell receptor beta chains follows, all from one sample in a study of post-analysis software for immune sequencing data. TCRdb called the PCR reads again in MiXCR, with one record for every CDR3 protein. The profile covers more than 450,000 distinct CDR3 sequences, with roughly two fifths appearing a single time and about 1.8% taken by the ten largest. The sample consisted of blood. The receptor source for this set is a girl aged 5-17 years with multiple sclerosis. Both conserved end residues are part of each CDR3. D genes are given only for firm matches. Rows may omit the clone size; those that give it use once, few, many or a size class.

CDR3aa | CDR3nt | v_gene | len | d_gene | abundance | j_gene
CASTGGVQETQYF | TGTGCCAGCACAGGGGGAGTGCAAGAGACCCAGTACTTC | TRBV12-3/TRBV12-4 | 13 | TRBD1 | NA | TRBJ2-5
CSAPSGSYNERFF | TGCAGTGCTCCTTCTGGGTCCTACAATGAGCGGTTCTTC | TRBV20-1 | 13 | NA | NA | TRBJ2-1
CASSSTTRDNEQFF | TGCGCCAGCAGTTCGACGACGCGGGACAATGAGCAGTTCTTC | TRBV4-1 | 14 | NA | NA | TRBJ2-1
CSASIPGPQETQYF | TGCAGTGCTAGCATTCCGGGACCCCAAGAGACCCAGTACTTC | TRBV20-1 | 14 | NA | NA | TRBJ2-5
CAISGGRDRYEQYF | TGTGCCATCAGTGGAGGCCGGGACAGGTACGAGCAGTACTTC | TRBV10-3 | 14 | TRBD1 | few | TRBJ2-7
CSASTADSYLSVQYF | TGCAGTGCTAGTACCGCGGACAGTTATTTAAGTGTGCAGTACTTC | TRBV20-1 | 15 | NA | NA | TRBJ2-7
CASSQGLARGYNEQFF | TGTGCCAGCAGCCAAGGGTTAGCGCGGGGGTACAATGAGCAGTTCTTC | TRBV3-1 | 16 | TRBD2 | few | TRBJ2-1
CASSSRTSYTF | TGTGCCAGCAGCTCAAGGACTTCTTACACCTTC | TRBV3-1 | 11 | NA | NA | TRBJ1-2
CASSLTGTRNEQYF | TGTGCCAGCAGTTTGACAGGGACTCGGAACGAGCAGTACTTC | TRBV27 | 14 | NA | NA | TRBJ2-7
CASSYSNQGRGGYTF | TGTGCCAGCAGTTACTCGAATCAGGGTCGAGGGGGCTACACCTTC | TRBV6-2/TRBV6-3 | 15 | NA | NA | TRBJ1-2
CASSTLTSGGPRNEQFF | TGTGCCAGCAGTACCCTGACTAGCGGGGGGCCACGTAATGAGCAGTTCTTC | TRBV25-1 | 17 | TRBD2 | few | TRBJ2-1
CASSYVQGYEQYF | TGTGCCAGCAGTTACGTACAGGGCTACGAGCAGTACTTC | TRBV6-6 | 13 | NA | NA | TRBJ2-7
CASSELGYGVAKANYGYTF | TGTGCCAGCAGTGAACTCGGGTACGGGGTTGCTAAGGCTAACTATGGCTACACCTTC | TRBV25-1 | 19 | NA | once | TRBJ1-2
CSARGRGQEETQYF | TGCAGTGCTAGAGGTCGAGGGCAGGAAGAGACCCAGTACTTC | TRBV20-1 | 14 | NA | once | TRBJ2-5
CASSLSSGEETQYF | TGTGCCAGCTCGTTAAGTTCGGGGGAAGAGACCCAGTACTTC | TRBV5-1 | 14 | NA | few | TRBJ2-5
CASSLRGPYSTDTQYF | TGTGCCAGCTCACTCCGGGGACCCTATAGCACAGATACGCAGTATTTT | TRBV12-3/TRBV12-4 | 16 | NA | NA | TRBJ2-3
CASSPGPLLDGYTF | TGTGCCAGCAGTCCGGGACCGCTATTAGATGGCTACACCTTC | TRBV12-3/TRBV12-4 | 14 | NA | NA | TRBJ1-2
CASSQAASYGYTF | TGTGCCAGCAGCCAAGCAGCCAGCTATGGCTACACCTTC | TRBV3-1 | 13 | NA | NA | TRBJ1-2
CASSQDMAEAFF | TGTGCCAGCAGCCAAGATATGGCTGAAGCTTTCTTT | TRBV3-1 | 12 | NA | NA | TRBJ1-1
CAISESGREGLGDTQYF | TGTGCCATCAGTGAGTCAGGGCGGGAGGGCCTCGGAGATACGCAGTATTTT | TRBV10-3 | 17 | TRBD2 | once | TRBJ2-3
CASSRPPGDGYTF | TGTGCCAGCAGTCGGCCCCCCGGGGATGGCTACACCTTC | TRBV28 | 13 | NA | few | TRBJ1-2
CASSQDWGWDEQYF | TGCGCCAGCAGCCAAGATTGGGGGTGGGACGAGCAGTACTTC | TRBV4-1 | 14 | NA | few | TRBJ2-7
CASSNGFSGQPQHF | TGTGCCAGCAGCAATGGGTTTTCGGGACAGCCCCAGCATTTT | TRBV7-9 | 14 | NA | NA | TRBJ1-5
CASSLEAPGYEQYF | TGCGCCAGCAGCTTGGAAGCGCCGGGCTACGAGCAGTACTTC | TRBV5-1 | 14 | NA | NA | TRBJ2-7
CSARPRDSEDTQYF | TGCAGTGCTAGGCCCCGGGACAGTGAAGATACGCAGTATTTT | TRBV20-1 | 14 | TRBD1 | few | TRBJ2-3
CASSLASGEAQYF | TGTGCCAGCAGCTTAGCCAGCGGGGAAGCGCAGTATTTT | TRBV7-2 | 13 | TRBD2 | NA | TRBJ2-3
CASSLTRLAGGNTQYF | TGTGCCAGCAGCTTAACTCGGCTAGCGGGGGGAAATACGCAGTATTTT | TRBV7-3 | 16 | TRBD2 | NA | TRBJ2-3
CSAREAGEQFF | TGCAGTGCTAGAGAGGCGGGAGAGCAGTTCTTC | TRBV20-1 | 11 | NA | NA | TRBJ2-1
CASSFRDRQSSEAFF | TGTGCCAGCAGCTTCCGGGACAGGCAGTCCTCTGAAGCTTTCTTT | TRBV5-6 | 15 | TRBD1 | few | TRBJ1-1
CASSYWTGGETQYF | TGCGCCAGCAGCTACTGGACAGGGGGAGAGACCCAGTACTTC | TRBV5-1 | 14 | TRBD1 | NA | TRBJ2-5
CSARDLYLNYGYTF | TGCAGTGCTAGAGATCTATACCTTAACTATGGCTACACCTTC | TRBV20-1 | 14 | NA | NA | TRBJ1-2
CASSYPGQGYTF | TGCGCCAGCAGCTACCCAGGTCAGGGCTACACCTTC | TRBV5-1 | 12 | NA | NA | TRBJ1-2
CASSHPDISRAHEQYF | TGTGCTAGCAGCCACCCGGACATCAGTAGGGCCCACGAGCAGTACTTC | TRBV7-7 | 16 | NA | NA | TRBJ2-7
CASSSWGQQGWSQPQHF | TGTGCCAGCAGCTCCTGGGGTCAACAGGGATGGAGTCAGCCCCAGCATTTT | TRBV5-6 | 17 | NA | NA | TRBJ1-5
CASSLASGVGAGEQFF | TGCGCCAGCAGCTTGGCCTCGGGGGTTGGGGCCGGCGAGCAGTTCTTC | TRBV5-1 | 16 | NA | NA | TRBJ2-1
CASSRASGRAIQETQYF | TGCGCCAGCAGCCGGGCTAGCGGGAGGGCCATCCAAGAGACCCAGTACTTC | TRBV5-1 | 17 | TRBD2 | NA | TRBJ2-5
CASSLSTGDGYTF | TGTGCCAGCAGCTTATCCACAGGGGATGGCTACACCTTC | TRBV7-6 | 13 | TRBD1 | NA | TRBJ1-2
CASSEAGTGLQETQYF | TGTGCCAGCAGCGAGGCCGGGACAGGACTTCAAGAGACCCAGTACTTC | TRBV6-5 | 16 | TRBD1 | NA | TRBJ2-5
CSASQGNNQPQHF | TGCAGTGCAAGTCAGGGGAACAATCAGCCCCAGCATTTT | TRBV20-1 | 13 | NA | NA | TRBJ1-5
CAISGAALYGYTF | TGTGCCATCAGTGGGGCAGCCCTGTATGGCTACACCTTC | TRBV10-3 | 13 | NA | NA | TRBJ1-2
CASSLTKTSGLAGSYEQYF | TGCGCCAGCAGCTTGACCAAAACGTCGGGACTAGCGGGCTCCTACGAGCAGTACTTC | TRBV5-1 | 19 | TRBD2 | few | TRBJ2-7
CSARVPWTSGRATDTQYF | TGCAGTGCTAGAGTCCCTTGGACCAGCGGGAGGGCCACAGATACGCAGTATTTT | TRBV20-1 | 18 | TRBD2 | NA | TRBJ2-3
CASTTAVTGVHYGYTF | TGTGCCAGCACTACCGCCGTTACGGGAGTTCACTATGGCTACACCTTC | TRBV7-9 | 16 | NA | few | TRBJ1-2
CASSPGWDRTDTQYF | TGCGCCAGCAGTCCGGGGTGGGATAGGACAGATACGCAGTATTTT | TRBV5-1 | 15 | NA | NA | TRBJ2-3
CASSLEARQTYGYTF | TGTGCCAGCAGCTTAGAAGCTCGACAGACCTATGGCTACACCTTC | TRBV7-6 | 15 | NA | NA | TRBJ1-2
CAISEGGQGTDTQYF | TGTGCCATCAGTGAGGGGGGACAGGGAACAGATACGCAGTATTTT | TRBV10-3 | 15 | TRBD1 | few | TRBJ2-3
CASSPQGRGPNYGYTF | TGCGCCAGCAGTCCACAGGGAAGGGGGCCTAACTATGGCTACACCTTC | TRBV28 | 16 | TRBD1 | NA | TRBJ1-2
CSAGTPPDYEQYF | TGCAGTGCGGGAACTCCCCCTGACTACGAGCAGTACTTC | TRBV20-1 | 13 | NA | few | TRBJ2-7
CASRGQGQYNEQFF | TGCGCCAGCCGGGGACAGGGGCAATACAATGAGCAGTTCTTC | TRBV5-1 | 14 | TRBD1 | NA | TRBJ2-1
CASSQGGLAQETQYF | TGTGCCAGCAGCCAGGGGGGACTCGCTCAAGAGACCCAGTACTTC | TRBV7-7 | 15 | NA | NA | TRBJ2-5
CASSLVYGETQYF | TGTGCCAGCAGCTTAGTGTACGGAGAGACCCAGTACTTC | TRBV7-2 | 13 | NA | NA | TRBJ2-5
CASSHGLAENNEQFF | TGTGCCAGCAGCCACGGACTAGCGGAAAACAATGAGCAGTTCTTC | TRBV4-2 | 15 | TRBD2 | NA | TRBJ2-1
CASSFGINTEAFF | TGTGCCAGCAGTTTTGGCATAAACACTGAAGCTTTCTTT | TRBV12-3/TRBV12-4 | 13 | NA | few | TRBJ1-1
CASSGGISAGYTF | TGTGCCAGCAGCGGCGGGATTTCAGCTGGCTACACCTTC | TRBV12-3/TRBV12-4 | 13 | NA | NA | TRBJ1-2
CASSQDRSYYGYTF | TGCGCCAGCAGCCAGGACAGGAGCTACTATGGCTACACCTTC | TRBV4-1 | 14 | TRBD1 | NA | TRBJ1-2
CSVDDRENYGYTF | TGCAGCGTTGATGACAGGGAGAACTATGGCTACACCTTC | TRBV29-1 | 13 | TRBD1 | NA | TRBJ1-2
CASSFLSGGVTDTQYF | TGTGCCAGCAGCTTTCTTAGCGGGGGGGTAACAGATACGCAGTATTTT | TRBV11-2 | 16 | TRBD2 | few | TRBJ2-3
CASGYSDGQGAYEQYF | TGTGCTAGTGGGTATTCGGATGGACAGGGGGCCTACGAGCAGTACTTC | TRBV12-5 | 16 | TRBD1 | NA | TRBJ2-7
CASSIKPGQGSNEQFF | TGTGCCAGCAGTATTAAGCCGGGACAGGGGTCCAATGAGCAGTTCTTC | TRBV12-3/TRBV12-4 | 16 | TRBD1 | NA | TRBJ2-1
CASSLRPTGDEQYF | TGCGCCAGCAGTCTTAGGCCGACCGGGGACGAGCAGTACTTC | TRBV4-1 | 14 | NA | NA | TRBJ2-7